This T cell receptor (beta chain) came from a study of T cell repertoires in chronic hepatitis B (dated by TCRdb to about 2019). The library was built by means of the immunoSEQ multiplex PCR assay. TCRdb's version of the immuneACCESS table is confined to in-frame rearrangements and falls short of the full clone set. An unresolved V gene accounts for under half of the shortfall where checked; the remainder is of unknown origin. The table of this sample itemizes dozens of clones. To note about this clone: There are no base qualities to consult, and no much larger clone falls within one base.

The CDR3 has 14 amino acids, counting the end cysteine and phenylalanine. The entry retains the CDR3 DNA only, 42 bases that are in frame from base 1. Reading the germline V gene (reference sequence) gives CDR1 MNHEY and CDR2 SMNVEV. V was cut back by 6 bases and J by 4 bases, leaving a gap of 13 bases between them. The sequenced sample consisted of HBV core (core195) epitope-specific CD8+ T cells from PBMCs. Recombination linked TRBV27 to TRBJ1-3; the D gene remains uncertain. The receptor's source is a human donor with chronic hepatitis B virus infection. The CDR3 here reads CASRTTREGNTIYF. The bases are TGTGCCAGCAGGACGACTAGAGAGGGAAACACCATATATTTT.